Listed below are T cell receptor beta chains from one sample, sequenced in a study of cytomegalovirus exposure and HLA in healthy donors. The table came from immunoSEQ multiplex PCR; TCRdb's copy has only in-frame clones and leaves some out. Of 74,000 or so clones listed, almost 80% are singletons. The sample consisted of PBMCs. Source of these receptors: a woman aged 40-49 years in good health and CMV-seropositive. CDR3s leave out the opening cysteine and the closing phenylalanine or tryptophan. Clone size, where shown, is once, few, many, or a class for clones that have expanded.

V: TRBV23-1; J: TRBJ2-5; size: few; CDR3: ASSQSTSGRETQY
V: TRBV27; J: TRBJ2-1; size: NA; CDR3: ASSWGTGTGDVNEQF
V: TRBV18; J: TRBJ1-1; size: NA; CDR3: ASSPRATEAF
V: TRBV2; J: TRBJ2-6; size: once; CDR3: ASSVSRDREYSGANVLT
V: TRBV5-1; J: TRBJ2-7; size: few; CDR3: ASRVTGTGLSYEQY
V: TRBV6-1; J: TRBJ1-1; size: NA; CDR3: ASRALGQDYTEAF
V: TRBV30; J: TRBJ2-1; size: NA; CDR3: AWSVRAGGSEQF
V: TRBV2; J: TRBJ1-6; size: NA; CDR3: ASSEGQGGNSPLH
V: TRBV19; J: TRBJ1-3; size: NA; CDR3: ASSIGSQVSGNTIY
V: TRBV27; J: TRBJ2-7; size: NA; CDR3: ASSFWSGTGGNEQY
V: TRBV6-1; J: TRBJ2-1; size: NA; CDR3: ASSPRDSRGNEQF
V: TRBV6-4; J: TRBJ2-1; size: NA; CDR3: ASSEIAGGIYEQF
V: TRBV28; J: TRBJ1-5; size: NA; CDR3: ASSLTGTGALPQH
V: TRBV19; J: TRBJ2-5; size: NA; CDR3: ASSLQGAWETQY
V: TRBV5-1; J: TRBJ2-7; size: few; CDR3: ASSLEGLNYEQY
V: TRBV1; J: TRBJ1-1; size: NA; CDR3: TSSWTGKSTEAF
V: TRBV2; J: TRBJ1-5; size: NA; CDR3: ASSEWRGSGNQPQH
V: TRBV5-1; J: TRBJ1-2; size: NA; CDR3: ASSSWTGASYGYT
V: TRBV10-3; J: TRBJ1-5; size: NA; CDR3: AISESLPDYSNQPQH
V: TRBV29-1; J: TRBJ2-7; size: NA; CDR3: SVEDSGTSGMYEQY
V: TRBV6-5; J: TRBJ2-1; size: NA; CDR3: ASSTGLAGSRQF
V: TRBV30; J: TRBJ2-3; size: NA; CDR3: AWSVPGSEATDTQY
V: TRBV5-4; J: TRBJ1-2; size: NA; CDR3: ASSLFQSSNYGYT
V: TRBV15; J: TRBJ2-3; size: NA; CDR3: ATSRGQGTDTQY
V: TRBV5-1; J: TRBJ2-5; size: NA; CDR3: ASSLGGSSETQY
V: TRBV2; J: TRBJ2-5; size: once; CDR3: ASSEVYKQETQY
V: TRBV29-1; J: TRBJ2-5; size: NA; CDR3: SVEEGAETQY
V: TRBV6-1; J: TRBJ1-2; size: few; CDR3: ASSAERNYGYT
V: TRBV7-8; J: TRBJ2-5; size: many; CDR3: ASTLRQGTGEETQY